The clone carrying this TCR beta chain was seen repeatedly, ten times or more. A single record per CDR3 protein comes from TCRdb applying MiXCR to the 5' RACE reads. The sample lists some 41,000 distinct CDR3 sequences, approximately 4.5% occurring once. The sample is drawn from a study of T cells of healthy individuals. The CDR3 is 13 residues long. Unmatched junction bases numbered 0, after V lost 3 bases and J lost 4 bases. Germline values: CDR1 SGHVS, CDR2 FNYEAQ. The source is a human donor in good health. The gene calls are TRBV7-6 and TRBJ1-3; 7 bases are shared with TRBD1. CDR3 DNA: TGTGCCAGCAGCTTGGGACAGGGAAACACCATATATTTT. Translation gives CASSLGQGNTIYF. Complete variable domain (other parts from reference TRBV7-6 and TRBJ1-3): GAGVSQSPRYKVTKRGQDVALRCDPISGHVSLYWYRQALGQGPEFLTYFNYEAQQDKSGLPNDRFSAERPEGSISTLTIQRTEQRDSAMYRCASSLGQGNTIYFGEGSWLTVV.